A single TCR beta chain is shown here with its context. This sample is drawn from a study of blood T cell repertoires in COVID-19. Study-wide context: Samples of COVID-19 (acute and convalescent) were obtained from the United States, Italy and Spain.

The CDR3 contains 15 residues. CDR1 and CDR2 (germline): MDHEN, SYDVKM. V was pared by 5 bases and J by 5 bases, with 9 bases of the junction left unmatched. Generated by immunoSEQ multiplex PCR, the TCRdb table keeps only in-frame clones and is missing some. The table includes 130,000 to 150,000 clones, about nine tenths detected once. This rearrangement joins TRBV28 to TRBJ1-2, with 9 bases fitting TRBD1. This receptor was obtained from a woman between 40 and 50 years old who had been exposed to COVID-19. The specimen was PBMCs or T cells enriched from blood (not recorded which). Here the CDR3 reads CASSPPPGQGYGYTF. The CDR3 nucleotides are TGTGCCAGCAGTCCCCCTCCGGGACAGGGTTATGGCTACACCTTC.